This TCR beta chain was sequenced for a study of shared clonotypes between healthy human individuals. Study overall: Sampling drew on donors who were a couple of women and a few men aged 18 to 49.

The donor cohort consisted entirely of Caucasian adults residing in Nashville, Tennessee. It was around 220 ng DNA, about 30,000 T cell genomes, that sorted-subset replicate PCRs used. Using immunoSEQ multiplex PCR, the repertoire was profiled, and TCRdb retains in-frame clones only, with some absent. The sample has millions of clones, 85% to 95% seen once. V lost 3 bases, J lost 7 bases, and 6 bases stayed unmatched. This CDR3 spans 16 amino acids. Germline CDR1 KGHSH, CDR2 LQKENI. This clonotype originated in a man between 18 and 29 years old in good health. J is TRBJ2-1 and V is TRBV18; the match to TRBD2 covers 13 bases. The material sequenced was naive CD4+ T cells sorted from blood. Subset defined: CD45RA+ positively selected. The CDR3 bases are TGTGCCAGCTCACCGTGGACTAGCGGGAGATCAAATGAGCAGTTCTTC. This gives the protein CASSPWTSGRSNEQFF.